A selection of T cell receptor beta chains follows, all from one sample in a study of technical replicates of blood from several donors. TCRdb keeps only in-frame clones here, not all; method: immunoSEQ multiplex PCR. The sample includes 75,000 or so clones, just under 95% of them seen just once. Sequenced sample: T cells isolated from PBMCs. Receptor source: a human donor in good health. CDR3s include the opening cysteine and the closing phenylalanine or tryptophan. A D gene is named only where the DNA matches it firmly.

v_gene,j_gene,d_gene,CDR3aa,CDR3nt
TRBV6-1,TRBJ1-4,TRBD1,CASSEKGTEEKLFF,TGTGCCAGCAGTGAAAAAGGGACAGAAGAAAAACTGTTTTTT
TRBV19,TRBJ1-5,-,CASSFAGVITSEPQHF,TGTGCCAGTAGTTTTGCAGGGGTGATTACTTCGGAGCCCCAGCATTTT
TRBV6-5,TRBJ1-3,-,CASSISVSGNTIYF,TGTGCCAGCAGTATTTCAGTCTCTGGAAACACCATATATTTT
TRBV28,TRBJ2-7,TRBD1,CASSLQGVNYEQYF,TGTGCCAGCAGTTTACAGGGGGTGAACTACGAGCAGTACTTC
TRBV7-9,TRBJ2-7,-,CASSSPSGVFAPSYEQYF,TGTGCCAGCAGCTCCCCATCGGGGGTCTTTGCTCCCTCCTACGAGCAGTACTTC
TRBV9,TRBJ2-3,-,CASSVGRTDTQYF,TGTGCCAGCAGCGTAGGCAGAACAGATACGCAGTATTTT
TRBV7-9,TRBJ2-6,-,CARPQDSGANVLTF,TGTGCCAGGCCCCAGGACTCTGGGGCCAACGTCCTGACTTTC
TRBV5-5,TRBJ1-4,-,CASSNYGGLSEKLFF,TGTGCCAGCAGCAACTACGGGGGGCTCAGTGAAAAACTGTTTTTT
TRBV25-1,TRBJ1-5,-,CASSESGAGQPQHF,TGTGCCAGCAGTGAATCAGGGGCGGGTCAGCCCCAGCATTTT
TRBV28,TRBJ1-5,-,CASSPLSNQPQHF,TGTGCCAGCAGCCCCCTTAGCAATCAGCCCCAGCATTTT
TRBV6-5,TRBJ2-7,TRBD2,CASRSSGWEQYF,TGTGCCAGCAGGTCTAGCGGGTGGGAGCAGTACTTC
TRBV10-1,TRBJ2-1,TRBD2,CASSETSGDYNEQFF,TGCGCCAGCAGTGAAACTAGCGGAGACTACAATGAGCAGTTCTTC
TRBV30,TRBJ1-2,-,CAWTKLRGGENGGYTF,TGTGCCTGGACCAAGCTAAGGGGCGGAGAGAATGGTGGCTACACCTTC
TRBV6-1,TRBJ2-7,-,CASSGAYDEQYF,TGTGCCAGCAGTGGGGCCTACGACGAGCAGTACTTC
TRBV27,TRBJ2-3,-,CASTNTDTQYF,TGTGCCAGCACTAACACAGATACGCAGTATTTT
TRBV6-5,TRBJ2-5,-,CASGLYQAGETQYF,TGTGCCAGCGGGCTCTACCAGGCTGGGGAGACCCAGTACTTC
TRBV29-1,TRBJ1-2,-,CSALSGSSYGYTF,TGCAGCGCTTTGTCGGGAAGTAGCTATGGCTACACCTTC
TRBV5-3,TRBJ1-1,TRBD1,CARSCQGAFDEAFF,TGTGCCAGAAGCTGTCAGGGGGCGTTTGATGAAGCTTTCTTT
TRBV7-9,TRBJ1-5,-,CASSLGGAPQHF,TGTGCCAGCAGCTTAGGAGGCGCCCCCCAGCATTTT
TRBV5-1,TRBJ2-7,TRBD2,CASSAGLALYEQYF,TGCGCCAGCAGCGCTGGACTAGCGCTCTACGAGCAGTACTTC
TRBV5-1,TRBJ2-5,-,CASSLPSGETQYF,TGCGCCAGCAGCTTACCCAGCGGAGAGACCCAGTACTTC
TRBV2,TRBJ2-7,-,CASVPLQSYEQYF,TGTGCCAGCGTCCCGCTACAGTCTTACGAGCAGTACTTC
TRBV19,TRBJ2-7,TRBD1,CATAGQGAYEQYF,TGTGCCACCGCGGGACAGGGGGCCTACGAGCAGTACTTC
TRBV10-1,TRBJ1-5,-,CASSAGAGQPQHF,TGCGCCAGCTCTGCGGGGGCAGGGCAGCCCCAGCATTTT
TRBV28,TRBJ1-1,-,CASSFWPELTGLVTEAFF,TGTGCCAGCAGTTTTTGGCCGGAGTTAACAGGGTTAGTAACTGAAGCTTTCTTT
TRBV25-1,TRBJ1-2,-,CASSERHLPHYGYTF,TGTGCCAGCAGTGAAAGACACTTGCCCCACTATGGCTACACCTTC
TRBV11-2,TRBJ2-1,TRBD2,CASSLVPRITSGAVNEQFF,TGTGCCAGCAGCTTAGTGCCCCGTATAACTAGCGGGGCTGTTAATGAGCAGTTCTTC
TRBV11-2,TRBJ2-1,-,CASSSGNYNEQFF,TGTGCCAGCAGCTCCGGGAATTACAATGAGCAGTTCTTC
TRBV15,TRBJ2-5,-,CATSRDDGGPLSETQYF,TGTGCCACCAGCAGAGATGATGGAGGGCCTCTATCGGAGACCCAGTACTTC
TRBV7-2,TRBJ1-1,-,CASSPLGGGTEAFF,TGTGCCAGCAGCCCCCTCGGGGGTGGGACTGAAGCTTTCTTT
TRBV4-1,TRBJ1-3,TRBD1,CASSQQTGVGNTIYF,TGCGCCAGCAGCCAACAAACAGGGGTTGGAAACACCATATATTTT
TRBV27,TRBJ1-3,TRBD1,CASSSQGAWSGNTIYF,TGTGCCAGCAGTTCCCAGGGGGCTTGGTCTGGAAACACCATATATTTT
TRBV5-7,TRBJ2-5,-,CASSFARKETQYF,TGTGCCAGCAGCTTTGCTAGGAAGGAGACCCAGTACTTC
TRBV28,TRBJ2-7,-,CASSLLVGRGEQYF,TGTGCCAGCAGTTTATTGGTGGGGCGGGGCGAGCAGTACTTC
TRBV5-4,TRBJ2-3,TRBD2,CASSLGSGSYPDTQYF,TGTGCCAGCAGCTTGGGGAGCGGGAGTTATCCAGATACGCAGTATTTT
TRBV29-1,TRBJ2-2,TRBD2,CSVAGLAGNTGELFF,TGCAGCGTAGCCGGACTAGCGGGTAATACCGGGGAGCTGTTTTTT
TRBV7-2,TRBJ2-7,TRBD2,CASSTSGKGPYEQYF,TGTGCCAGCAGTACTAGCGGGAAAGGTCCCTACGAGCAGTACTTC
TRBV7-8,TRBJ2-5,TRBD2,CASSLILGLAEKETQYF,TGTGCCAGCAGCTTAATATTGGGACTAGCGGAAAAAGAGACCCAGTACTTC
TRBV19,TRBJ1-2,-,CASSIDTHGVTVYGYTF,TGTGCCAGTAGTATAGATACGCACGGGGTAACGGTGTATGGCTACACCTTC
TRBV6-5,TRBJ2-7,TRBD2,CASSLSASGGGEQYF,TGTGCCAGCAGCCTTTCGGCTAGCGGGGGCGGCGAGCAGTACTTC
TRBV6-5,TRBJ1-1,-,CASSTMGPHTEAFF,TGTGCCAGCAGTACTATGGGGCCCCACACTGAAGCTTTCTTT
TRBV11-2,TRBJ2-7,-,CASSRNRELPYEQYF,TGTGCCAGCAGCCGGAACAGGGAACTCCCCTACGAGCAGTACTTC
TRBV5-1,TRBJ2-7,TRBD2,CASSLDGGSDYEQYF,TGCGCCAGCAGCTTGGACGGGGGGTCCGACTACGAGCAGTACTTC
TRBV27,TRBJ1-2,TRBD1,CASSPLGTGTYGYTF,TGTGCCAGCAGTCCACTCGGGACAGGTACCTATGGCTACACCTTC
TRBV30,TRBJ2-1,-,CAWSDRSPSEQFF,TGTGCCTGGAGTGACCGTAGCCCGAGTGAGCAGTTCTTC
TRBV7-6,TRBJ2-3,-,CASSLMAVTDTQYF,TGTGCCAGCAGCTTGATGGCAGTCACAGATACGCAGTATTTT
TRBV5-1,TRBJ2-2,-,CASSLGRSDTGELFF,TGCGCCAGCAGCTTGGGGAGGTCGGACACCGGGGAGCTGTTTTTT
TRBV19,TRBJ2-3,-,CASSSRQGTDTQYF,TGTGCCAGTAGTTCGAGGCAGGGGACAGATACGCAGTATTTT
TRBV4-2,TRBJ2-3,TRBD2,CASSATGGRAAVTDTQYF,TGTGCCAGCAGCGCGACGGGAGGGAGGGCCGCCGTTACAGATACGCAGTATTTT
TRBV5-6,TRBJ2-3,-,CASSLTQGGISDTQYF,TGTGCCAGCAGCTTGACACAGGGTGGGATCTCAGATACGCAGTATTTT
TRBV27,TRBJ1-1,-,CASSFVWGGTEAFF,TGTGCCAGCAGTTTTGTGTGGGGGGGCACTGAAGCTTTCTTT
TRBV29-1,TRBJ2-1,TRBD2,CSVEVAGDRIEQFF,TGCAGCGTTGAGGTAGCGGGAGACAGGATTGAGCAGTTCTTC
TRBV9,TRBJ2-7,TRBD2,CASSGDPGRASYEQYF,TGTGCCAGCAGCGGCGACCCCGGGAGGGCCAGTTACGAGCAGTACTTC
TRBV9,TRBJ2-3,-,CASSKGTGWTDTQYF,TGTGCCAGCAGCAAAGGTACAGGGTGGACAGATACGCAGTATTTT
TRBV29-1,TRBJ1-2,-,CSVKGDRDTIYGYTF,TGCAGCGTTAAGGGGGACCGGGACACAATCTATGGCTACACCTTC
TRBV7-9,TRBJ1-1,TRBD1,CASSITGGRNTEAFF,TGTGCCAGCAGCATTACAGGGGGCAGGAACACTGAAGCTTTCTTT
TRBV7-6,TRBJ2-1,TRBD1,CASSQDREQFF,TGTGCCAGCAGCCAGGACAGGGAGCAGTTCTTC
TRBV2,TRBJ1-2,-,CASTAGPEGYTF,TGTGCCAGCACCGCCGGCCCGGAGGGCTACACCTTC
TRBV5-1,TRBJ2-7,TRBD2,CASSLAPSGGAYEQYF,TGCGCCAGCAGCTTGGCCCCTAGCGGGGGCGCCTACGAGCAGTACTTC
TRBV28,TRBJ2-3,-,CASSHEMRETDTQYF,TGTGCCAGCAGCCACGAGATGAGGGAGACAGATACGCAGTATTTT